This T cell receptor beta chain was sequenced in a study of blood T cell repertoires in COVID-19. Across the study: COVID-19 samples from acute and convalescent phases originated in the United States, Italy and Spain.

With 6 bases clipped from V and 4 bases from J, the junction kept 9 bases outside the gene matches. The CDR3 runs 15 residues. The germline gives CDR1 MRHNA, CDR2 SNTAGT. Assay: immunoSEQ multiplex PCR; the TCRdb copy retains only in-frame clones and omits some. Among about 130,000 clones listed, about 80% were seen once. This clone is medium-sized (0.01 to 0.1%) in the sample. Cohort 3 donors counted as recovered after two negative PCRs, clearance, or resolved symptoms. The chain has TRBV6-4 and TRBJ2-3, with 8 positions matching TRBD2. This TCR was recovered from a woman aged 45-65 years who had recovered from COVID-19. The sample consisted of PBMCs or T cells enriched from blood (not recorded which). The CDR3 spells CASSGGGGSPDTQYF. The CDR3 DNA sequence: TGTGCCAGCAGCGGTGGCGGGGGGAGTCCAGATACGCAGTATTTT.